This T cell receptor (beta chain) was identified during a study of blood T cells in healthy people across ages. Study in general: About one barcoded beta molecule per two T cells came from capture by template switching. Study-wide findings and caveats: Diversity was higher, and naive CD4+ cells more numerous, in long-lived donors than in aged donors.

This clonotype was seen ten or more times. Its matching antigen is unknown. The authors ran a second PCR of roughly 7 to 11 cycles using a sample-barcoded 5' primer and a J-beta primer mix. TCRdb processed the 5' RACE reads anew with MiXCR; each CDR3 protein has one entry. The table lists about 780,000 distinct CDR3 sequences, roughly 46% of them singletons. Healthy Caucasian individuals from Russia aged about 6 to 100 were enrolled as donors. This clonotype was obtained from a man older than 75 in good health. The sample taken for sequencing was blood.

In DNA, the CDR3 is TGTGCCAGCAGTCCGCACGCAAAAAATGGCTACACCTTC. Its protein product is CASSPHAKNGYTF. The rearrangement uses TRBV27 and TRBJ1-2; D call uncertain. The V gene lost 5 bases and the J gene lost 6 bases, with 13 bases spanning the gap. Germline CDR1 is MNHEY and CDR2 is SMNVEV (reference sequence). The CDR3 runs to 13 residues.